The entry below describes one T cell receptor (beta chain). Semi-nested PCR with Nested Universal Primer A followed constant-region reverse priming of full-length variable regions. TCRdb called the 5' RACE reads again in MiXCR, with one record for every CDR3 protein. The top ten clones hold approximately 3% of a sample with approximately 60,000 distinct CDR3 sequences, 25% to 35% of them seen once. With V trimmed by 6 bases and J by 0 bases, 2 bases remained unmatched. CDR1 and CDR2 (germline): MNHEY, SMNVEV (reference sequence). The CDR3 has 14 amino acids. The sequence was collected from a female donor with breast cancer. Sequencing input: tumor-infiltrating memory CD4+ T cells sorted from the breast tumor. Subset specified: memory CD4+ T cells, CD4+CD45RO+CD25-. The chain links TRBV27 to TRBJ1-2, with 9 bases identical to TRBD1. CDR3: CASRRDRANYGYTF. The CDR3 DNA reads as TGTGCCAGCAGAAGGGACAGGGCTAACTATGGCTACACCTTC.